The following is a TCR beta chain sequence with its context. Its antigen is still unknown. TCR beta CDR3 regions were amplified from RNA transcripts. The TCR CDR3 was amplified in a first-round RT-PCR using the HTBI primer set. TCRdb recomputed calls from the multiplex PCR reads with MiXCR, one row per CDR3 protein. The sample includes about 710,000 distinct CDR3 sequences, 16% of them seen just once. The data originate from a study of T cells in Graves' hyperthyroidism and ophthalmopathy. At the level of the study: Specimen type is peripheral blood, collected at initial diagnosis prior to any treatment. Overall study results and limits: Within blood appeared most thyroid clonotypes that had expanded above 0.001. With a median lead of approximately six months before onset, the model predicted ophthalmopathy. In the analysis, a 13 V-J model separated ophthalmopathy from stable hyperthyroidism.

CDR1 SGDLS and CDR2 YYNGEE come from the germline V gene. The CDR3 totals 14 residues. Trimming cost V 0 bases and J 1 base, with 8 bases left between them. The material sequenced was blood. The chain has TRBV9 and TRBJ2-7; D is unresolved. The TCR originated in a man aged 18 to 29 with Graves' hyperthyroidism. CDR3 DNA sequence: TGTGCCAGCAGCGTAGGTGAAAGATCCTACGAGCAGTACTTC. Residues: CASSVGERSYEQYF.